This TCR beta chain is drawn from a study of blood T cell repertoires in COVID-19. For the study at large: Spain, Italy and the United States supplied samples that represented acute and convalescent COVID-19.

Original handling: Amplification from reference gene primers served as the basis for estimated nucleated cell counts. Assay: immunoSEQ multiplex PCR; the TCRdb copy retains only in-frame clones and omits some. V and J calls and clone size are as listed in that table; D and trimming were resolved from the DNA. In the table there are roughly 300,000 clones, more than 85% of which are singletons. This clone was picked up a small number of times. Other DNA sequences in the sample encode the same CDR3. V gave up 0 bases and J gave up 5 bases, with 8 bases separating them. The germline gives CDR1 SGDLS, CDR2 YYNGEE. The length of the CDR3 is 13 residues. All enrollees were about 18 to 89 years old and from 25 or so US areas. Two negative PCRs, clearance, or symptom resolution characterized the recovered Cohort 3 donors.

The origin of this receptor is a woman under 40 who had recovered from COVID-19. This sequence joins TRBV9 and TRBJ1-1; D remains ambiguous. The sequenced sample was PBMCs or T cells enriched from blood (not recorded which). The CDR3 loop reads CASSVGVETEAFF. CDR3 DNA sequence: TGTGCCAGCAGCGTAGGGGTGGAGACTGAAGCTTTCTTT.